This TCR beta chain was captured in a study of radiation and T cells in renal cell carcinoma. The protocol was immunoSEQ multiplex PCR, while the TCRdb copy is restricted to in-frame clones and leaves out a portion. The sample shows about 150,000 clones, 75% to 90% of them seen only once. Time point: blood 4 weeks post-SBRT, at nephrectomy. The treatment here: 15 Gy SBRT to primary tumor, nephrectomy 4 weeks later. Nephrectomy followed 15 Gy stereotactic body radiation by 4 weeks. The sequencing here drew on blood, taken from a patient whose treatment included radiotherapy and nephrectomy. The receptor comes from a woman between 50 and 59 years old with renal cell carcinoma.

CDR3 nucleotides: TGTGCCAGCGGAACCCTCTCTGGAAACACCATATATTTT. Amino acid sequence: CASGTLSGNTIYF. The chain recombines TRBV2 with TRBJ1-3; D remains unclear. V was pared by 8 bases and J by 0 bases, with 8 bases between. This CDR3 spans 13 amino acids. Germline values: CDR1 SNHLY, CDR2 FYNNEI.